This T cell receptor beta chain was retrieved from a study of T-cell memory formation after mild COVID-19. TCRdb analysed the 5' RACE reads with MiXCR anew, one entry per CDR3 protein. Here the sample spans 250,000 to 300,000 distinct CDR3 sequences, roughly 15% being singletons. The V end was cut by 3 bases, the J end by 4 bases, with 9 bases between. The germline gives CDR1 SGHTA, CDR2 FQGNSA. This CDR3 contains 13 residues. This chain uses TRBV7-2 with TRBJ2-5; D is perhaps TRBD1 or TRBD2 (5 bases each). This receptor was taken from a man aged 18 to 29 who had mild COVID-19 (a few samples of this study predate the infection). Cell type and time point are not known. Sequencing used PBMCs or a T cell subset sorted from them (not recorded which). For the CDR3, the DNA is TGTGCCAGCAGCTTGCCGGGGCCAGAGACCCAGTACTTC. It codes for CASSLPGPETQYF.